This section outlines one T cell receptor (beta chain) sequence together with its context. Its target is not known. The repertoire was sequenced with immunoSEQ multiplex PCR; TCRdb's copy has only in-frame clones and lacks some. The sample yields approximately 2,000,000 clones, 85% to 95% seen once. The source of the sample is a study of shared clonotypes between healthy human individuals. General observations from the study: Sampling included only blood; tissue repertoires likely differ. Naive subsets generally exceeded memory subsets in estimated richness.

The CDR3 extends over 14 amino acids. Germline lookup yields CDR1 SGDLS and CDR2 YYNGEE. The V and J ends lost 3 bases and 6 bases respectively, with 12 bases between them. The naive CD8 subset, CD45RO-negative cells positively selected for CCR7, excluded terminally differentiated effector memory CD45RA+ cells. The study enrolled healthy HIV-negative adults without recent acute infections or vaccinations as donors. The clonotype originates from a young man in good health. Some clones in this sample may be carry-over from other donors' samples. Sequencing was performed on naive CD8+ T cells from PBMCs. The V gene is TRBV9, the J gene TRBJ2-2, with unresolved D. CDR3 protein: CASSALTKPGELFF. For the CDR3, the DNA is TGTGCCAGCAGCGCTTTGACGAAGCCCGGGGAGCTGTTTTTT. The whole variable domain, filled in from reference TRBV9 and TRBJ2-2, reads DSGVTQTPKHLITATGQRVTLRCSPRSGDLSVYWYQQSLDQGLQFLIQYYNGEERAKGNILERFSAQQFPDLHSELNLSSLELGDSALYFCASSALTKPGELFFGEGSRLTVL.